This TCR beta chain was captured by sequencing in a study of T cells after yellow fever vaccination. The CDR3 sequence is 15 residues long. With 5 bases clipped from V and 3 bases from J, the junction kept 9 bases outside the gene matches. Germline values: CDR1 SSHAT, CDR2 FNYEAQ (reference sequence). MiXCR, run by TCRdb on the 5' RACE reads, gives a single entry per CDR3 protein. This sample has 500,000 to 650,000 distinct CDR3 sequences; roughly 12% occur once, and the top ten carry under 15%. The study, taken as a whole, reports: Reappearance after the booster was observed for most primary-vaccination clones (about 96% CD4, roughly 88% CD8). In FACS-sorted repertoires, abundant clonotypes from the bulk population could appear as contaminants.

A remark on this clonotype: What it binds is not known.

This TCR was sampled from a man aged 30 to 39 who received the YFV17D yellow fever vaccine. The chain recombines TRBV7-7 with TRBJ2-5; 7 bases match TRBD1. The specimen was PBMCs, collected on the day of the yellow fever booster vaccination. The CDR3 region is CASSPYYGQEETQYF. The DNA of the CDR3 is TGTGCCAGCAGCCCATATTACGGACAGGAAGAGACCCAGTACTTC.